This TCR beta chain is from a study of tumor-infiltrating lymphocytes in oesophageal squamous cell carcinoma. CDR3 length equals 16 residues. Trimming removed 2 bases at V and 4 bases at J, with 15 bases between. Germline CDR1 and CDR2: SGHAT and FQDESV (reference sequence). TCRdb itself ran the PCR reads through MiXCR, one entry per CDR3 protein. The sample contains 20,000 or so distinct CDR3 sequences, 40% to 50% of which appear only once. This clonotype was seen ten or more times. The sequenced sample consisted of esophageal tumor tissue. The chain links TRBV11-1 to TRBJ2-1; D remains ambiguous. The clonotype was recovered from a male donor with esophageal squamous cell carcinoma. CDR3 sequence reads: CASSLFITEPYNEQFF. The DNA for the CDR3 is TGTGCCAGCAGCTTATTTATAACGGAGCCGTACAATGAGCAGTTCTTC.